The subject of this entry is one TCR beta chain. This clone was counted a single time. This clone's antigen is unknown. No base qualities exist here, and no much larger clone lies one base off it. TCRbeta CDR3 regions were amplified from genomic DNA by means of the immunoSEQ Assay, a bias-controlled multiplex PCR. In the authors' own workflow: Within the assay, amplification of reference gene primers was used to estimate how many nucleated cells each sample contained. To quantify the absolute abundance of each unique TCRbeta CDR3 rearrangement, sequence reads were collapsed and filtered. For each sample, productive Simpson clonality was calculated as the square root of Simpson's diversity index across productive rearrangements. The clones in this table, taken by TCRdb from immuneACCESS, are in-frame only. Not every clone is retained; where verified, under half of the shortfall comes from an unresolved V gene, and the cause of the rest is unknown. Clone size and the V and J calls come from that table; the DNA yielded D and trimming. This sample has some 200,000 clones in its table, and 80% to 85% of those were observed once. Of the sample, about 10% falls within the top ten clones.

The data are from a study of blood T cell repertoires in COVID-19 (dated by TCRdb to about 2020). A note on the overall study: Samples from collaborators originated in the United States, Italy and Spain and spanned both the acute and convalescent phases of COVID-19. Nearly every sample came with metadata listing a de-identified subject ID, COVID-19 status, age in years and sex. Where HLA class I and class II types were available, the types were taken from metadata supplied by the sample provider, not from assay-based typing. The repertoires were released in a freely available public database meant as a resource for research on the immune response to SARS-CoV-2. The prospective study material was composed of cDNA or gDNA derived from T cells, B-cell-depleted T cells, or PBMCs. Samples were obtained from the ongoing ImmuneRACE study (first 160 participants) and from 1,000 to 1,500 subjects provided by 6 global collaborators. The dataset comprised deeply sampled blood TCRbeta repertoires from subjects exposed to, actively infected with, or recovered from COVID-19.

The cysteine opens and the phenylalanine closes a CDR3 of 14 amino acids. Only the CDR3 portion is preserved as DNA: 42 bases, with reading frame beginning at the first base. As encoded in the germline V gene, CDR1 is WSHSY while CDR2 is SAAADI. Cut back by 0 bases and 7 bases, the V and J ends lie 10 bases apart. Results the study describes overall, beyond this receptor: The quantity of clinical and demographic metadata differed by source and by participant and was supplied without curation.

One collaborating source in Seattle enrolled patients while the patients were actively infected and followed the patients over time throughout the course of disease. Each collaborating institution followed its own protocols to collect whole blood in K2EDTA tubes. For TCRbeta analysis, collaborators shipped samples in one of three forms: frozen whole blood, isolated PBMCs, or DNA extracted from either of those sample types. The sequence came from a woman of 80 years or more with COVID-19, enrolled during active disease. Sequencing was done on a sample of peripheral blood. The V gene is TRBV10-2 and the J gene is TRBJ1-5; the D segment cannot be called with confidence. CDR3 region: CASSESLVSQPQHF. The bases are TGCGCCAGCAGTGAGTCGCTAGTTTCCCAGCCCCAGCATTTT.